These 2 T cell receptor beta chains were sequenced from one sample in a study of T cells in Graves' hyperthyroidism and ophthalmopathy. RNA transcripts yielded amplified TCR beta CDR3 regions. The HTBI primer set served for first-round RT-PCR of the TCR CDR3. From the multiplex PCR reads, TCRdb called clonotypes with MiXCR, one entry per CDR3 protein. The sample consists of fewer than 350,000 distinct CDR3 sequences, over 20% of them appearing once. The source material was blood. The origin of the receptors is a woman aged 45-60 years with Graves' hyperthyroidism.

The V and J genes are TRBV28 and TRBJ2-1; TRBD2 matches at 8 bases. With V trimmed by 6 bases and J by 0 bases, 4 bases remained unmatched. Germline V gives CDR1 MDHEN, CDR2 SYDVKM. The CDR3 totals 15 residues. CDR3 protein: CASRRLALSYNEQFF. The DNA for the CDR3 is TGTGCCAGCAGGCGACTAGCGCTCTCCTACAATGAGCAGTTCTTC.

This clonotype was counted at least ten times. The chain is built from TRBV27 and TRBJ2-7; 9 bases fit TRBD1. The CDR3 length is 15 residues. J gave up 2 bases and V 5 bases, and 7 bases lay outside the gene matches. CDR1 and CDR2 from the germline V gene are MNHEY and SMNVEV (reference sequence). As DNA, the CDR3 is TGTGCCAGCAGTCTAGGACAGGGGAGCGCCTACGAGCAGTACTTC. Its protein product is CASSLGQGSAYEQYF.